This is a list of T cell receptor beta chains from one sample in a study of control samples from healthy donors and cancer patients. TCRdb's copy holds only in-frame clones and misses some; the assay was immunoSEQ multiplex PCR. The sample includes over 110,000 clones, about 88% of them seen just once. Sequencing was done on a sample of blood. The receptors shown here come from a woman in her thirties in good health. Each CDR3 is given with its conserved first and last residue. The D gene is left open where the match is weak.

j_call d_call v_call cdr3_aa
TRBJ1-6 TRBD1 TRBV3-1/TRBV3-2 CASRPGQGLNSPLHF
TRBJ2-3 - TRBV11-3 CASSSGASTDTQYF
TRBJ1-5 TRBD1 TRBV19 CASSRTGGWGDNQPQHF
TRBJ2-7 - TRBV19 CASKGQTYEQYF
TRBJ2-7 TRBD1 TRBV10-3 CAISGTRDSYEQYF
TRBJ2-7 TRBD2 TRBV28 CASSDSAGGRATRRVEQYF
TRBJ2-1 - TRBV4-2 CASSQDLQSNEQFF
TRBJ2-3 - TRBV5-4 CASSDRASVIRTDTQYF
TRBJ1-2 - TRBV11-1 CASSLDGNYGYTF
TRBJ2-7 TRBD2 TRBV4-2 CASSQGTSGRAVSYEQYF
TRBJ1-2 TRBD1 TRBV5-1 CASSPGQGRYGYTF
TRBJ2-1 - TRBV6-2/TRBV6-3 CASSWGGPSYNEQFF
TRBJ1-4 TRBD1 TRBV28 CASRPNRGGNEKLFF
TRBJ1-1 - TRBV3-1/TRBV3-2 CASSRRGVNAEAFF
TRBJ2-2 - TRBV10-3 CAIARNTGELFF
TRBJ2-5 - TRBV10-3 CAIQGNREETQYF
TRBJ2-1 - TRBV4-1 CASSPSGSSYNEQFF
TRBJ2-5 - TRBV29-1 CSAQTGGGGETQYF
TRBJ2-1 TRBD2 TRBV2 CASSEALPLAGGVVF
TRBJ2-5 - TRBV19 CASSIFQDSETQYF
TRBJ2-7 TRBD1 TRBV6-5 CASSYSPGQGAVEQYF
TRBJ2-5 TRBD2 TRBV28 CASSPLTSGGNQETQYF
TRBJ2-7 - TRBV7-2 CASSTSGGQNSYEQYF
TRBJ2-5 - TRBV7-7 CASSFAGRQETQYF
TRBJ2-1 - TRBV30 CAWALRGDEQFF
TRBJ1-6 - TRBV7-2 CASSFVQGDSPLHF
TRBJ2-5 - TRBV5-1 CASSLAGAGWETQYF
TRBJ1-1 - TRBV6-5 CASKVGAQGTEAFF
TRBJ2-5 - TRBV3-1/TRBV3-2 CASSEMGTQYF